The 17 T cell receptor beta chains below all came from one sample that was sequenced in a study of blood T cell repertoires in COVID-19. Profiling relied on immunoSEQ multiplex PCR, and the TCRdb table lists in-frame clones only, not all of them. The table has about 310,000 clones, around nine tenths seen once. What was sequenced was PBMCs or T cells enriched from blood (not recorded which). The source of these receptors is a woman in her 30s who had recovered from COVID-19.

The rearrangement uses TRBV18 and TRBJ1-5; 11 bases fit TRBD1. From germline, CDR1 is KGHSH and CDR2 LQKENI. The ends lost 6 bases at V and 6 bases at J; junction bases unmatched: 7. This CDR3 is built from 15 residues. DNA of the CDR3: TGTGCCAGCTCGCGGGACAGGGGGATCGTTCAGCCCCAGCATTTT. This codes for CASSRDRGIVQPQHF.

This clone was seen just once. The genes are TRBV2 and TRBJ2-7, with 9 bases aligning to TRBD2. This CDR3 has 15 residues. Unmatched junction bases numbered 11, after V lost 4 bases and J lost 7 bases. CDR1 and CDR2 from the germline V gene are SNHLY and FYNNEI. The CDR3 region is CASSVSAGGPEEQYF. CDR3 nucleotides: TGTGCCAGCAGTGTCTCGGCGGGAGGGCCGGAGGAGCAGTACTTC.

The rearrangement uses TRBV7-9 and TRBJ2-1, with D possibly TRBD2 on 6 matching bases. The V gene's germline CDR1 is SEHNR and CDR2 FQNEAQ (reference sequence). The V end lost 1 base, the J end lost 9 bases, and 10 bases lay between the germline ends. The CDR3 covers 13 residues. The chain's CDR3 is CASSLVEGSEQFF. In nucleotides, the CDR3 is TGTGCCAGCAGCTTAGTGGAGGGCTCTGAGCAGTTCTTC.

V gene TRBV19 combines with J gene TRBJ2-7; 9 bases agree with TRBD1. The ends lost 5 bases at V and 2 bases at J; junction bases unmatched: 10. Germline loops: CDR1 LNHDA, CDR2 SQIVND (reference sequence). CDR3 length: 16 residues. CDR3 bases: TGTGCCAGTAGTGAAAACAGGGGGCTTATCGCCTACGAGCAGTACTTC. This encodes CASSENRGLIAYEQYF.

J is TRBJ2-7 and V is TRBV6-5; tentatively, D is TRBD2 (7 bases). The V gene lost 6 bases and the J gene lost 6 bases, with 21 bases spanning the gap. This CDR3 has 15 residues. Per germline, CDR1 MNHEY and CDR2 SVGAGI. CDR3 nucleotide sequence: TGTGCCAGCAGGCGTGCCCAGGGGTTAGCGGGCGAGCAGTACTTC. Its translation: CASRRAQGLAGEQYF.

V gene TRBV5-5 combines with J gene TRBJ1-2; weak D call: TRBD1 (5 bases). The V gene lost 0 bases and the J gene lost 4 bases, with 10 bases spanning the gap. The CDR3 is 14 amino acids. Germline values: CDR1 SGHKS, CDR2 YYEKEE (reference sequence). CDR3 sequence (DNA): TGTGCCAGCAGCTTGGATCACAGGACCTATGGCTACACCTTC. This codes for CASSLDHRTYGYTF.

The DNA for the CDR3 is TGTGCCAGCAGGGAAACCGGGACAGGCCTCTACGAGCAGTACTTC. Residues: CASRETGTGLYEQYF. V is TRBV2 and J is TRBJ2-7; 8 bases are a match to TRBD1. V was clipped by 6 bases and J by 3 bases; unmatched bases: 10. The CDR3 covers 15 residues. CDR1 and CDR2 from the germline V gene are SNHLY and FYNNEI.

The rearrangement joins TRBV6-6 to TRBJ2-7; a possible D gene is TRBD2 (5 bases). Germline values: CDR1 MNHNY, CDR2 SVGAGI (reference sequence). This CDR3 contains 19 residues. Trimming pared 5 bases from V and 3 bases from J, leaving 29 bases between. The chain's CDR3 is CASSPPRPNSERTIYEQYF. CDR3 DNA sequence: TGTGCCAGCAGTCCCCCCAGGCCCAATTCGGAGCGGACCATCTACGAGCAGTACTTC.

The V and J genes are TRBV21-1 and TRBJ2-5; the table's D call, TRBD2, has no DNA check behind it. TRBV21-1 is a pseudogene locus. The CDR3 totals 16 residues. This chain's CDR3 is CASTLAGGGWKETQYF. Written as DNA, the CDR3 is TGTGCCAGCACCTTAGCGGGAGGGGGTTGGAAAGAGACCCAGTACTTC.

The V and J genes are TRBV12-3 or TRBV12-4 and TRBJ1-1; D perhaps matches TRBD1 (6 bases). The CDR3 has 13 amino acids. Trimming removed 1 base from V and 10 bases from J, with 13 bases in between. The CDR3 region is CASSLVGEQGAFF. The CDR3 DNA sequence: TGTGCCAGCAGTTTAGTAGGGGAACAGGGAGCTTTCTTT.

This rearrangement joins TRBV6-2 or TRBV6-3 to TRBJ2-2; the match to TRBD1 covers 8 bases. The CDR3 is made up of 15 amino acids. Unmatched junction bases numbered 8, after V lost 6 bases and J lost 5 bases. Germline CDR1 and CDR2: MNHEY and SVGEGT. The CDR3 sequence: CASSLAGGETGELFF. DNA of the CDR3: TGTGCCAGCAGCTTGGCAGGGGGCGAAACCGGGGAGCTGTTTTTT.

This chain uses TRBV7-2 with TRBJ1-2; weak D call: TRBD1 (5 bases). This CDR3 is built from 15 residues. Trimming left V 5 bases short and J 6 bases short, with 19 bases between. From germline, CDR1 is SGHTA and CDR2 FQGNSA. CDR3 DNA: TGTGCCAGCAGCCGGAAGGTTACGACAGAAAATGGCTACACCTTC. This translates into CASSRKVTTENGYTF.

The chain employs TRBV7-6 and TRBJ2-7; 8 bases align to TRBD1. The CDR3 has 14 residues. Per the germline V gene, CDR1 is SGHVS and CDR2 is FNYEAQ. Trimming cost V 5 bases and J 4 bases; bases outside gene matches: 7. CDR3 loop: CASSPGQGGYEQYF. The CDR3 region has the DNA TGTGCCAGCAGCCCCGGACAGGGTGGGTACGAGCAGTACTTC. The variable domain in full, with the rest retrieved from reference TRBV7-6 and TRBJ2-7, is GAGVSQSPRYKVTKRGQDVALRCDPISGHVSLYWYRQALGQGPEFLTYFNYEAQQDKSGLPNDRFSAERPEGSISTLTIQRTEQRDSAMYRCASSPGQGGYEQYFGPGTRLTVT.

This chain joins TRBV4-2 and TRBJ2-7; 9 positions match TRBD2. CDR1 is LGHNA and CDR2 is YNFKEQ in the germline V gene. CDR3 length: 13 residues. The J segment lost 7 bases and the V segment lost 2 bases, leaving 3 bases of the junction unmatched. The CDR3 spells CASSQWTSEEQYF. The CDR3 DNA sequence: TGTGCCAGCAGCCAATGGACTAGCGAGGAGCAGTACTTC.

The genes are TRBV28 and TRBJ2-1; D is ambiguous. Germline loops: CDR1 MDHEN, CDR2 SYDVKM. Trimming stripped 3 bases from V and 3 bases from J, with 6 bases between. The CDR3 contains 13 residues. For the CDR3, the DNA is TGTGCCAGCAGTTTTACTCACTACAATGAGCAGTTCTTC. This codes for CASSFTHYNEQFF.

The V gene is TRBV19, the J gene TRBJ2-5; possibly TRBD2 for D (6 bases). Per the germline V gene, CDR1 is LNHDA and CDR2 is SQIVND (reference sequence). The CDR3 is 15 residues long. Trimming removed 3 bases from V and 5 bases from J, with 16 bases in between. The CDR3 spells CASSMVAGNRETQYF. As DNA, the CDR3 is TGTGCCAGTAGTATGGTCGCGGGGAACCGGGAGACCCAGTACTTC.

This clone was seen only once. J is TRBJ1-1 and V is TRBV9; D is unresolved. Germline V CDR1 and CDR2: SGDLS, YYNGEE. Trimming shortened V by 4 bases and J by 1 base, and 5 bases separated the two germline ends. The CDR3 consists of 12 residues. The CDR3 spells CASSPWNTEAFF. CDR3 coding DNA: TGTGCCAGCAGCCCATGGAACACTGAAGCTTTCTTT.